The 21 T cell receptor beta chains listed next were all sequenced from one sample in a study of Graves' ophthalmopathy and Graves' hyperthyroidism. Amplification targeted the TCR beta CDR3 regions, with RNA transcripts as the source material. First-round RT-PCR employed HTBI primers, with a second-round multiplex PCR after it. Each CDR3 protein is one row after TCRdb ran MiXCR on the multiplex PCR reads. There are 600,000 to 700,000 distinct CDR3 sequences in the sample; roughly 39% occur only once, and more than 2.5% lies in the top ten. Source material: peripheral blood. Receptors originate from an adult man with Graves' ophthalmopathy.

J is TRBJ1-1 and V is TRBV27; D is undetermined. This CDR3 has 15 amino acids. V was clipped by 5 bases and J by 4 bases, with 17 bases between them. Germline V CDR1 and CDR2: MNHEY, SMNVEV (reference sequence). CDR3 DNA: TGTGCCAGCAGTCCGACCCGGACGACCGGCACTGAAGCTTTCTTT. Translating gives CASSPTRTTGTEAFF.

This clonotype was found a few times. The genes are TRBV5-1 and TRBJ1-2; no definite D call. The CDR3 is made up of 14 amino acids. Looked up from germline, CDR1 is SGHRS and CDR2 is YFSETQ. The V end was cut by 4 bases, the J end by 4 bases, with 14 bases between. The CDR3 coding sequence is TGCGCCAGCAGCCGGGCCCCCGAGCGCTATGGCTACACCTTC. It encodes CASSRAPERYGYTF.

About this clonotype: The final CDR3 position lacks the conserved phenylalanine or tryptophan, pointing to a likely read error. The CDR3 DNA sequence: TGCAGTGCTAGAGATCCCCGGGACATAAACACTGAAGCTTTCTCT. Translating it yields CSARDPRDINTEAFS. The gene calls are TRBV20-1 and TRBJ1-1, with D perhaps TRBD1 (6 bases). CDR1 DFQATT and CDR2 SNEGSKA come from the germline V gene (reference sequence). Trimming removed 0 bases at V and 2 bases at J, with 13 bases between. The CDR3 contains 15 residues.

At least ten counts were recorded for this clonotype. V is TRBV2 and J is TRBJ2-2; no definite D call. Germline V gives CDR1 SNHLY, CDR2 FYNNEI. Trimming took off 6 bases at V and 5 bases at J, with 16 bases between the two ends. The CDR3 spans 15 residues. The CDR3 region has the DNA TGTGCCAGCAGAATGGAAAACTTTCTAACCGGGGAGCTGTTTTTT. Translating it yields CASRMENFLTGELFF. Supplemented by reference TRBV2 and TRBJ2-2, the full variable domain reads EPEVTQTPSHQVTQMGQEVILRCVPISNHLYFYWYRQILGQKVEFLVSFYNNEISEKSEIFDDQFSVERPDGSNFTLKIRSTKLEDSAMYFCASRMENFLTGELFFGEGSRLTVL.

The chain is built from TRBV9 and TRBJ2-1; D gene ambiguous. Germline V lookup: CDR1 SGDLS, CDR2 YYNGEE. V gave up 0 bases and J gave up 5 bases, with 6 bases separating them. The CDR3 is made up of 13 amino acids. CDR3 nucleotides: TGTGCCAGCAGCGTAGAGGCGAACAATGAGCAGTTCTTC. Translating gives CASSVEANNEQFF.

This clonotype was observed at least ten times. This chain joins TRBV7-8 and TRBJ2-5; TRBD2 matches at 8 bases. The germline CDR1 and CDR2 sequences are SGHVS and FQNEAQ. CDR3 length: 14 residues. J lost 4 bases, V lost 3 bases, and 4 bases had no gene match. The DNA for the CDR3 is TGTGCCAGCAGCTTTCGGCGGGGGGCAGAGACCCAGTACTTC. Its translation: CASSFRRGAETQYF.

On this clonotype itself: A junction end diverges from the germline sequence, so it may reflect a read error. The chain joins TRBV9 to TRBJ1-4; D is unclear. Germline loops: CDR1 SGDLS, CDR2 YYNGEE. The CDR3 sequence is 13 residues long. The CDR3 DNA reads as TGTGCCATCAGCGTGGCCACTAATGAAAAACTGTTTTTT. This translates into CAISVATNEKLFF.

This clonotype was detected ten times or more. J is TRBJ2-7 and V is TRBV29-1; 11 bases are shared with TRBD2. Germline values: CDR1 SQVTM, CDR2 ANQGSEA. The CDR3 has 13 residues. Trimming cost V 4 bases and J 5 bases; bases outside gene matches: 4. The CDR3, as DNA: TGCAGCGTTGTAGCGGGAGGGAAAAACGAGCAGTACTTC. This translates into CSVVAGGKNEQYF.

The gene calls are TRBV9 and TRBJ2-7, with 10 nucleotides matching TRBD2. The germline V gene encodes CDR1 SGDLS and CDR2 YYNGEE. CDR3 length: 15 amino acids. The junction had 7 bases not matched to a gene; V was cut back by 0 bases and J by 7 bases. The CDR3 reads CASSVGSGGVTEQYF. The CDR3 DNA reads TGTGCCAGCAGCGTAGGCAGCGGGGGGGTTACGGAGCAGTACTTC.

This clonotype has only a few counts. For the CDR3, the DNA is TGTGCCAGCAGAGAGACGGGGACGGCTGGCGGGGAGCTGTTTTTT. This sequence encodes CASRETGTAGGELFF. The V and J genes are TRBV10-3 and TRBJ2-2; D is tentatively TRBD1 or TRBD2 (5 bases each). The ends were cut back, 10 bases at V and 7 bases at J, with 22 bases in the middle. CDR3 length: 15 amino acids. CDR1 and CDR2 (germline): ENHRY, SYGVKD.

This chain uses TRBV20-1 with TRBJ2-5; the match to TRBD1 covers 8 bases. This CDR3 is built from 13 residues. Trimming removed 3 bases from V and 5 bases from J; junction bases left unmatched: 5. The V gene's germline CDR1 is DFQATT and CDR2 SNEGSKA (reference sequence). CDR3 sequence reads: CSASRTGSETQYF. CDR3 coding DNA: TGCAGTGCTAGCAGGACAGGGTCCGAGACCCAGTACTTC.

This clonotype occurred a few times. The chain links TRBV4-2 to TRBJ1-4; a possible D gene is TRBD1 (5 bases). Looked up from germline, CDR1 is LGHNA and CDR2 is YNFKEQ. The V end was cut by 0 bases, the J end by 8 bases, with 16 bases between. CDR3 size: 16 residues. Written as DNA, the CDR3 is TGTGCCAGCAGCCAAGACCCCGGGGGAGGACGGGAAAAACTGTTTTTT. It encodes CASSQDPGGGREKLFF.

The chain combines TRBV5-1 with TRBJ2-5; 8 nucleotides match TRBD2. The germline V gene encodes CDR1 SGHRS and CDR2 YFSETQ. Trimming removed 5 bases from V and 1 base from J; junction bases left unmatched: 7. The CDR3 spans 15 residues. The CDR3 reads CASSGAGGPQETQYF. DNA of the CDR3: TGCGCCAGCAGTGGGGCGGGGGGACCCCAAGAGACCCAGTACTTC.

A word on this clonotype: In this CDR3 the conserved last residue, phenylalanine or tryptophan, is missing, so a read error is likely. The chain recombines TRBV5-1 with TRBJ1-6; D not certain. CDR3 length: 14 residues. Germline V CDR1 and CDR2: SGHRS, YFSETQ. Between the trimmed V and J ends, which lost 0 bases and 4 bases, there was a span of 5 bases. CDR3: CASSLGQYNSPLHY. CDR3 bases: TGCGCCAGCAGCTTGGGACAATATAATTCACCCCTCCACTAT.

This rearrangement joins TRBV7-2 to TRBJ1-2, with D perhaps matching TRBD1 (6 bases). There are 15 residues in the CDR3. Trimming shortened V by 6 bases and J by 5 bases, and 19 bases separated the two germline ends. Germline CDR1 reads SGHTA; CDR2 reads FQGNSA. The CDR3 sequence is CASSRSSGAAYGYTF. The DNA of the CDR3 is TGTGCCAGCAGTCGGTCCTCAGGGGCAGCTTATGGCTACACCTTC.

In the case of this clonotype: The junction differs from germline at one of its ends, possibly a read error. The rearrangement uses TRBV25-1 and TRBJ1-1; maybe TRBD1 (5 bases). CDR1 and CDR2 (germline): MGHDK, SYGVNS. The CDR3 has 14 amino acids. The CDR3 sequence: CASSVGATNTVAFF. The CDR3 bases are TGTGCCAGCAGTGTTGGGGCCACGAACACTGTAGCTTTCTTT. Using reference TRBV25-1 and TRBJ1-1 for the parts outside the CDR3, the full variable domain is EADIYQTPRYLVIGTGKKITLECSQTMGHDKMYWYQQDPGMELHLIHYSYGVNSTEKGDLSSESTVSRIRTEHFPLTLESARPSHTSQYLCASSVGATNTVAFFGQGTRLTVV.

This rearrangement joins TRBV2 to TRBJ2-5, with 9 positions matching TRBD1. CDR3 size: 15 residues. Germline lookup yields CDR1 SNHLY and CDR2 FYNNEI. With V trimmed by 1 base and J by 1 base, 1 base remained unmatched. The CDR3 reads CASSEGQGVQETQYF. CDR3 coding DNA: TGTGCCAGCAGTGAAGGACAGGGGGTCCAAGAGACCCAGTACTTC.

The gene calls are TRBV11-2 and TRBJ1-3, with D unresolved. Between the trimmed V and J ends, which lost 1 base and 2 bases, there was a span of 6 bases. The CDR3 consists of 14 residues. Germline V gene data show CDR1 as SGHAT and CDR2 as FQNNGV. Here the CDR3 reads CASSLALAGNTIYF. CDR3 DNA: TGTGCCAGCAGCTTAGCGCTTGCTGGAAACACCATATATTTT.

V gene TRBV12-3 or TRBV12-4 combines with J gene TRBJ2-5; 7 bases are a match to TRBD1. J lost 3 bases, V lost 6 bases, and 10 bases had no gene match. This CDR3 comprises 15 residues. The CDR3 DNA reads TGTGCCAGCAGCTCGACAGGGAGAAAGGAAGAGACCCAGTACTTC. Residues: CASSSTGRKEETQYF.

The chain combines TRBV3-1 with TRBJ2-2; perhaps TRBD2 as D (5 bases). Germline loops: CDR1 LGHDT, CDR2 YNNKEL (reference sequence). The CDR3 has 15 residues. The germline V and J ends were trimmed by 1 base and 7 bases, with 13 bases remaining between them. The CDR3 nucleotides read TGTGCCAGCAGCCAAGGATCAGCGGAGATCGGGGAGCTGTTTTTT. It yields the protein CASSQGSAEIGELFF.

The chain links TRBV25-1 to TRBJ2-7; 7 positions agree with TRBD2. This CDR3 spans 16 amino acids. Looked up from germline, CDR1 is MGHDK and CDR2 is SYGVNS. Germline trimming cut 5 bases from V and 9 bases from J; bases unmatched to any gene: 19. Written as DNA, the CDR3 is TGTGCCAGCAGTTACAGGTCTCGGGGGGATCGAGTAGGGCAGTACTTC. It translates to CASSYRSRGDRVGQYF.